This T cell receptor beta chain was identified in a study of blood T cell repertoires in COVID-19. Looking at the study overall: Spain, Italy and the United States supplied samples that represented acute and convalescent COVID-19. PBMCs, B-cell-depleted T cells, or T cells provided the cDNA or gDNA that made up the material.

Using immunoSEQ multiplex PCR, the repertoire was profiled, and TCRdb retains in-frame clones only, with some absent. The data hold some 160,000 clones, with 84% observed a single time. The TCR was taken from an elderly woman with COVID-19, enrolled during active disease. The sample taken for sequencing was peripheral blood.

CDR3 residues: CASSATVPGNTIYF. CDR3 in DNA: TGTGCCAGCAGCGCAACGGTCCCTGGAAACACCATATATTTT. The genes are TRBV9 and TRBJ1-3, with D unclear. Germline V lookup: CDR1 SGDLS, CDR2 YYNGEE. This CDR3 spans 14 amino acids. The V end was cut by 3 bases, the J end by 2 bases, with 9 bases between. Combining the CDR3 with reference TRBV9 and TRBJ1-3 gives the whole variable domain DSGVTQTPKHLITATGQRVTLRCSPRSGDLSVYWYQQSLDQGLQFLIQYYNGEERAKGNILERFSAQQFPDLHSELNLSSLELGDSALYFCASSATVPGNTIYFGEGSWLTVV.